Following are 4 T cell receptor beta chains from one sample sequenced in a study of cytomegalovirus exposure and HLA in healthy donors. Use of 60 Vbeta and 13 Jbeta primers characterized the PCR. The repertoire was sequenced with immunoSEQ multiplex PCR; TCRdb's copy has only in-frame clones and lacks some. The sample has around 120,000 clones; around 62% are singletons. The sequenced sample was PBMCs. The source of these receptors is a young man in good health and CMV-seropositive.

The V and J genes are TRBV6-1 and TRBJ1-2, with 11 bases matching TRBD1. Trimming at V came to 6 bases and at J to 3 bases, leaving 3 bases not matched to a gene. The CDR3 contains 14 residues. Germline values: CDR1 MNHNS, CDR2 SASEGT. The CDR3 loop is CASRRTGGDYGYTF. The CDR3 coding sequence is TGTGCCAGCAGACGGACAGGGGGCGACTATGGCTACACCTTC.

This sequence joins TRBV29-1 and TRBJ2-3; 11 bases are a match to TRBD2. There are 14 residues in the CDR3. V dropped 5 bases and J dropped 6; count of bases not matched to a gene: 7. Germline-derived CDR1 and CDR2 are SQVTM and ANQGSEA. The CDR3: CSVTSGGPGDTQYF. The CDR3 nucleotides are TGCAGCGTTACTAGCGGGGGTCCGGGGGATACGCAGTATTTT.

V and J are TRBV30 and TRBJ2-7; TRBD2 might be the D (5 bases). The germline V gene has CDR1 GTSNPN and CDR2 SVGIG (reference sequence). The CDR3 runs 13 residues. The V gene lost 2 bases and the J gene lost 0 bases, with 8 bases spanning the gap. The CDR3 nucleotides read TGTGCCTGGAGTTACGGGATCTCCTACGAGCAGTACTTC. Protein product: CAWSYGISYEQYF.

This sequence joins TRBV27 and TRBJ2-5; D is uncertain. Judging by the DNA end, TRBJ2-7 fits better; the J call may be wrong. This CDR3 spans 12 amino acids. The germline V gene has CDR1 MNHEY and CDR2 SMNVEV (reference sequence). The CDR3 here is CASRRSSYEQYF. For the CDR3, the DNA is TGTGCCAGCAGAAGGAGCTCCTACGAGCAGTACTTC.